This T cell receptor (beta chain) was captured by sequencing in a study of blood T cell repertoires in COVID-19. Study-wide context: Samples came from the United States, Italy and Spain, spanning acute and convalescent COVID-19. Sources were T cells, B-cell-depleted T cells, or PBMCs; the material itself was cDNA or gDNA.

Only in-frame clones appear in the TCRdb table, and some are missing; sequencing was by immunoSEQ multiplex PCR. The table records about 440,000 clones, approximately 90% of them present only once. This CDR3 has 18 residues. Germline loops: CDR1 LGHNA, CDR2 YSLEER. The ends were cut back, 0 bases at V and 1 base at J, with 19 bases in the middle. The chain recombines TRBV4-3 with TRBJ2-7; tentatively, D is TRBD2 (5 bases). The sequenced sample consisted of PBMCs or T cells enriched from blood (not recorded which). This receptor was obtained from a woman between 18 and 29 years old with acute COVID-19. The CDR3 region is CASSQDSPGSHVSYEQYF. CDR3 DNA sequence: TGCGCCAGCAGCCAAGACTCCCCGGGGAGCCATGTATCCTACGAGCAGTACTTC.